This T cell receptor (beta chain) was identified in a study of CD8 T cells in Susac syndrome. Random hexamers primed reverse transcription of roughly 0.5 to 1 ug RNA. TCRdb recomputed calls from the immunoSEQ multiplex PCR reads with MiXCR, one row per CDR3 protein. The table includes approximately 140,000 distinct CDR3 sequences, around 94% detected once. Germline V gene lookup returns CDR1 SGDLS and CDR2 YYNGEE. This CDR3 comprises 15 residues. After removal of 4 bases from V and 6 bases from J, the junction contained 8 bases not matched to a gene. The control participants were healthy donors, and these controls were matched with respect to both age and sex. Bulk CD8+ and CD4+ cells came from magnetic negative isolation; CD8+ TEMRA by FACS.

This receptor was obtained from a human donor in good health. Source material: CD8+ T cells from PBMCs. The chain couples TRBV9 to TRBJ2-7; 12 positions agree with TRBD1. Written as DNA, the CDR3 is TGTGCCAGCAGCTCCTTGGGGGACAGGGGGCTCGAGCAGTACTTC. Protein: CASSSLGDRGLEQYF. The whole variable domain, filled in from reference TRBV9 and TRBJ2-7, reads DSGVTQTPKHLITATGQRVTLRCSPRSGDLSVYWYQQSLDQGLQFLIQYYNGEERAKGNILERFSAQQFPDLHSELNLSSLELGDSALYFCASSSLGDRGLEQYFGPGTRLTVT.